The 18 T cell receptor beta chains below all came from one sample that was sequenced in a study of blood T cell repertoires in COVID-19. Method: immunoSEQ multiplex PCR; TCRdb's copy keeps in-frame clones and lacks some. The sample gives around 260,000 clones, 75% to 95% of which show up once; approximately 2.6% is in the top ten. The sample consisted of peripheral blood. Every receptor here comes from a person aged 18-30 years with COVID-19, enrolled during active disease.

The chain couples TRBV10-3 to TRBJ2-3; D might be TRBD1 (5 bases). The V gene lost 0 bases and the J gene lost 2 bases, with 9 bases spanning the gap. The germline gives CDR1 ENHRY, CDR2 SYGVKD. The CDR3 runs 15 residues. CDR3 protein: CAISESLGATDTQYF. DNA of the CDR3: TGTGCCATCAGTGAGTCGTTAGGGGCCACAGATACGCAGTATTTT.

The V call is TRBV28, the J call TRBJ1-4; 10 nucleotides align to TRBD1. CDR3 length equals 14 residues. V was pared by 5 bases and J by 11 bases, with 8 bases of the junction left unmatched. CDR1 MDHEN and CDR2 SYDVKM come from the germline V gene. The CDR3 bases are TGTGCCAGCAGTGCCCGGACAGGGGGTGTGAAACTGTTTTTT. It codes for CASSARTGGVKLFF.

V and J are TRBV27 and TRBJ1-1; weak D call: TRBD1 (5 bases). CDR3 length: 15 residues. V was shortened by 5 bases and J by 1 base, with 14 bases between the two germline ends. Germline lookup yields CDR1 MNHEY and CDR2 SMNVEV (reference sequence). In DNA, the CDR3 is TGTGCCAGCAGTCCCCTCGGGGGGACGAACACTGAAGCTTTCTTT. Encoded protein: CASSPLGGTNTEAFF.

The J gene is TRBJ2-7, the V gene TRBV5-6; the D gene is possibly TRBD1 (6 bases). V was clipped by 0 bases and J by 1 base, with 17 bases between them. This CDR3 is built from 17 residues. Germline values: CDR1 SGHDT, CDR2 YYEEEE. The CDR3 region is CASSLAGLRDISYEQYF. DNA for the CDR3: TGTGCCAGCAGCTTGGCCGGACTTAGGGACATATCCTACGAGCAGTACTTC.

This chain links TRBV7-9 with TRBJ2-1; 11 nucleotides match TRBD2. CDR3 length equals 17 residues. V dropped 2 bases and J dropped 7; count of bases not matched to a gene: 10. Germline lookup yields CDR1 SEHNR and CDR2 FQNEAQ (reference sequence). Written as DNA, the CDR3 is TGTGCCAGCAGCTTAAGTGAGACTAGCGGGACTTGGAATGAGCAGTTCTTC. Protein sequence: CASSLSETSGTWNEQFF.

The rearrangement joins TRBV15 to TRBJ1-3, with D maybe TRBD1 (6 bases). V lost 0 bases to trimming and J lost 2 bases, with 8 bases between them. This CDR3 comprises 15 residues. Per germline, CDR1 LNHNV and CDR2 YYDKDF (reference sequence). The CDR3 region is CATSRDRGPGNTIYF. Written as DNA, the CDR3 is TGTGCCACCAGCAGAGACAGGGGTCCTGGAAACACCATATATTTT. Looking up the rest from reference TRBV15 and TRBJ1-3 gives the full variable domain: DAMVIQNPRYQVTQFGKPVTLSCSQTLNHNVMYWYQQKSSQAPKLLFHYYDKDFNNEADTPDNFQSRRPNTSFCFLDIRSPGLGDTAMYLCATSRDRGPGNTIYFGEGSWLTVV.

The CDR3 nucleotides are TGTGCCAGCAGTTTTTCCCCGGGTCTCAATTCACCCCTCCACTTT. As protein: CASSFSPGLNSPLHF. The genes are TRBV27 and TRBJ1-6; unclear D gene. V was shortened by 3 bases and J by 7 bases, with 13 bases between the two germline ends. This CDR3 contains 15 residues. Germline V lookup: CDR1 MNHEY, CDR2 SMNVEV (reference sequence).

The genes are TRBV25-1 and TRBJ2-1, with a weak D call TRBD1 (6 bases). Trimming removed 5 bases at V and 0 bases at J, with 17 bases between. The CDR3 runs 17 residues. Germline V gene sequence: CDR1 MGHDK, CDR2 SYGVNS. CDR3 region: CASSTGTKPGSYNEQFF. As DNA, the CDR3 is TGTGCCAGCAGTACAGGGACAAAACCGGGCTCCTACAATGAGCAGTTCTTC.

This chain uses TRBV5-6 with TRBJ2-1; tentative D call: TRBD1 (5 bases). V shed 3 bases and J shed 6 bases, with 7 bases lying between them. This CDR3 comprises 12 residues. The germline V gene encodes CDR1 SGHDT and CDR2 YYEEEE. The CDR3: CASSSQGNEQFF. The CDR3 DNA sequence: TGTGCCAGCAGCTCGCAGGGCAATGAGCAGTTCTTC.

The rearrangement uses TRBV7-2 and TRBJ1-5; D is possibly TRBD1 (6 bases). CDR1 is SGHTA and CDR2 is FQGNSA in the germline V gene. The ends were cut back, 4 bases at V and 5 bases at J, with 12 bases in the middle. The CDR3 is 14 amino acids. CDR3 protein: CASSSQGPYQPQHF. CDR3 sequence (DNA): TGTGCCAGCAGCTCCCAGGGGCCTTATCAGCCCCAGCATTTT.

The V and J genes are TRBV27 and TRBJ1-5; D gene unclear. Trimming shortened V by 5 bases and J by 0 bases, and 17 bases separated the two germline ends. Germline V gene data show CDR1 as MNHEY and CDR2 as SMNVEV (reference sequence). The CDR3 spans 17 residues. The CDR3 DNA sequence: TGTGCCAGCAGTCTTCAGTCACCGGGATTTAGCAATCAGCCCCAGCATTTT. Amino acids: CASSLQSPGFSNQPQHF.

V and J are TRBV29-1 and TRBJ2-2; 13 bases fit TRBD2. This CDR3 is built from 16 residues. V lost 1 base, J lost 5 bases, and 4 bases stayed unmatched. The germline V gene encodes CDR1 SQVTM and CDR2 ANQGSEA. The CDR3 reads CSVEGLAGGLTGELFF. CDR3 nucleotides: TGCAGCGTTGAAGGACTAGCGGGAGGTCTTACCGGGGAGCTGTTTTTT.

There are many counts of this clone. This chain connects TRBV6-1 to TRBJ2-5, with 16 bases identical to TRBD2. This CDR3 is 17 amino acids long. CDR1 is MNHNS and CDR2 is SASEGT in the germline V gene. The ends lost 4 bases at V and 4 bases at J; junction bases unmatched: 6. CDR3 in amino acids: CASSVGTSGRGVETQYF. CDR3 DNA sequence: TGTGCCAGCAGTGTAGGGACTAGCGGGAGGGGGGTAGAGACCCAGTACTTC.

A few counts support this clone. The rearrangement links TRBV7-9 to TRBJ1-2; D remains unclear. Germline CDR1 reads SEHNR; CDR2 reads FQNEAQ (reference sequence). CDR3 length: 13 amino acids. The V and J ends lost 3 bases and 3 bases respectively, with 8 bases between them. DNA for the CDR3: TGTGCCAGCAGCTTTGGGCAGGACTATGGCTACACCTTC. This gives the protein CASSFGQDYGYTF.

The chain is built from TRBV28 and TRBJ1-4, with D unresolved. The germline V gene has CDR1 MDHEN and CDR2 SYDVKM. The V end was cut by 7 bases, the J end by 4 bases, with 7 bases between. CDR3 length equals 12 residues. The chain's CDR3 is CASKQNNEKLFF. CDR3 DNA sequence: TGTGCCAGCAAACAGAATAATGAAAAACTGTTTTTT.

This chain links TRBV6-2 or TRBV6-3 with TRBJ2-7; possible D gene TRBD1, 6 bases. The CDR3 contains 13 residues. Deletions cut 8 bases from V and 3 bases from J, with 14 bases between. Germline CDR1 MNHEY, CDR2 SVGEGT. The CDR3 loop is CASGQDSYYEQYF. In DNA form, the CDR3 reads TGTGCCAGCGGCCAGGACAGTTACTACGAGCAGTACTTC.

This chain links TRBV30 with TRBJ2-3; D might be TRBD2 (6 bases). From germline, CDR1 is GTSNPN and CDR2 SVGIG (reference sequence). This CDR3 has 15 amino acids. With 0 bases removed from V and 2 bases from J, the gap between germline ends came to 12 bases. The CDR3 sequence is CAWSVGSGNTDTQYF. CDR3 nucleotides: TGTGCCTGGAGTGTTGGTAGCGGCAACACAGATACGCAGTATTTT. The whole variable domain, filled in from reference TRBV30 and TRBJ2-3, reads SQTIHQWPATLVQPVGSPLSLECTVEGTSNPNLYWYRQAAGRGLQLLFYSVGIGQISSEVPQNLSASRPQDRQFILSSKKLLLSDSGFYLCAWSVGSGNTDTQYFGPGTRLTVL.

The chain has TRBV10-2 and TRBJ2-2, with a weak D call TRBD2 (6 bases). The germline CDR1 and CDR2 sequences are WSHSY and SAAADI. CDR3 length equals 13 residues. The V end lost 6 bases, the J end lost 3 bases, and 8 bases lay between the germline ends. CDR3: CASRGTYTGELFF. The CDR3 DNA sequence: TGCGCCAGCAGGGGGACTTACACCGGGGAGCTGTTTTTT.